Listed here are 23 T cell receptor beta chains from one sample, sequenced in a study of shared clonotypes between healthy human individuals. Naivety among CD8 cells was defined by CD45RO negativity and positive CCR7 selection, thereby excluding terminally differentiated effector memory CD45RA+ cells. The assay was immunoSEQ multiplex PCR, and TCRdb's table has in-frame clones only and misses some. The data hold about 750,000 clones, with roughly 92% observed a single time. Sequencing used naive CD8+ T cells sorted from blood. The receptors shown here come from a man aged 30 to 45 in good health.

This chain joins TRBV14 and TRBJ1-1; D remains ambiguous. This CDR3 has 14 amino acids. Per the germline V gene, CDR1 is SGHDN and CDR2 is FVKESK. The V and J ends lost 3 bases and 2 bases respectively, with 10 bases between them. CDR3 nucleotide sequence: TGTGCCAGCAGCCACCCGACTGTTAACACTGAAGCTTTCTTT. This translates into CASSHPTVNTEAFF. Using reference TRBV14 and TRBJ1-1 for the parts outside the CDR3, the full variable domain is EAGVTQFPSHSVIEKGQTVTLRCDPISGHDNLYWYRRVMGKEIKFLLHFVKESKQDESGMPNNRFLAERTGGTYSTLKVQPAELEDSGVYFCASSHPTVNTEAFFGQGTRLTVV.

V usage is TRBV29-1 and J usage is TRBJ2-7; D is unclear. V was pared by 0 bases and J by 5 bases, with 8 bases between. Germline CDR1 reads SQVTM; CDR2 reads ANQGSEA. This CDR3 is 12 amino acids long. The CDR3 DNA is TGCAGCGTTGAAGATAAATGGCACGAGCAGTACTTC. This translates into CSVEDKWHEQYF.

V gene TRBV7-3 combines with J gene TRBJ2-1, with unresolved D. Germline CDR1 SGHTA, CDR2 FQGTGA. The CDR3 spans 14 residues. The V end was cut by 2 bases, the J end by 8 bases, with 13 bases between. CDR3 in DNA: TGTGCCAGCAGCTTATTAGGTGGTAGCTATGAGCAGTTCTTC. Amino acid sequence: CASSLLGGSYEQFF. Drawing the rest from reference TRBV7-3 and TRBJ2-1, the complete variable domain is GAGVSQTPSNKVTEKGKYVELRCDPISGHTALYWYRQSLGQGPEFLIYFQGTGAADDSGLPNDRFFAVRPEGSVSTLKIQRTERGDSAVYLCASSLLGGSYEQFFGPGTRLTVL.

The chain combines TRBV7-7 with TRBJ2-7, with 11 bases matching TRBD2. Germline V gives CDR1 SSHAT, CDR2 FNYEAQ (reference sequence). The CDR3 sequence is 13 residues long. V lost 5 bases to trimming and J lost 5 bases; unmatched junction nucleotides: 2. As DNA, the CDR3 is TGTGCCAGCAGCCTACTAGCGGGAGACGAGCAGTACTTC. This codes for CASSLLAGDEQYF. The full variable domain, completed using reference TRBV7-7 and TRBJ2-7, is GAGVSQSPRYKVTKRGQDVTLRCDPISSHATLYWYQQALGQGPEFLTYFNYEAQPDKSGLPSDRFSAERPEGSISTLTIQRTEQRDSAMYRCASSLLAGDEQYFGPGTRLTVT.

This chain links TRBV6-5 with TRBJ2-7, with D unresolved. Germline V gene lookup returns CDR1 MNHEY and CDR2 SVGAGI. Trimming took off 0 bases at V and 0 bases at J, with 6 bases between the two ends. This CDR3 region has 14 residues. CDR3 DNA: TGTGCCAGCAGTTACTCGACCTACTCCTACGAGCAGTACTTC. Translation: CASSYSTYSYEQYF.

This chain uses TRBV7-8 with TRBJ2-1; TRBD2 agrees at 11 bases. The CDR3 has 18 residues. The ends lost 5 bases at V and 7 bases at J; junction bases unmatched: 16. Germline CDR1 reads SGHVS; CDR2 reads FQNEAQ. The CDR3 spells CASSPSPPLAGGGNEQFF. The CDR3 DNA sequence: TGTGCCAGCAGCCCCTCACCGCCCCTAGCGGGAGGAGGGAATGAGCAGTTCTTC.

V usage is TRBV28 and J usage is TRBJ1-2; weak D call: TRBD1 (6 bases). The CDR3 length is 13 residues. V lost 3 bases and J lost 7, with 12 bases in between. CDR1 is MDHEN and CDR2 is SYDVKM in the germline V gene. As DNA, the CDR3 is TGTGCCAGCAGTTTGGACAGCGGTCGTGGCTACACCTTC. This codes for CASSLDSGRGYTF.

This chain connects TRBV7-6 to TRBJ2-1, with TRBD2 identical over 12 bases. Germline loops: CDR1 SGHVS, CDR2 FNYEAQ. After removal of 0 bases from V and 7 bases from J, the junction contained 7 bases not matched to a gene. This CDR3 contains 17 residues. The CDR3 here is CASSLALAGGIRNEQFF. The CDR3 nucleotides read TGTGCCAGCAGCTTAGCCCTAGCGGGAGGGATAAGAAATGAGCAGTTCTTC.

The chain couples TRBV6-6 to TRBJ2-7; D not resolved. The CDR3 covers 13 residues. Germline assignment: CDR1 MNHNY and CDR2 SVGAGI (reference sequence). V was trimmed by 0 bases and J by 3 bases, leaving 6 bases between them. CDR3 sequence: CASSYSPDYEQYF. As DNA, the CDR3 is TGTGCCAGCAGTTACTCGCCGGACTACGAGCAGTACTTC.

Concerning this clone itself: Other DNA sequences from this sample encode an identical CDR3 as well. This chain joins TRBV4-1 and TRBJ1-1; no reliable D call. Trimming removed 0 bases from V and 1 base from J, with 3 bases in between. Germline V gene lookup returns CDR1 MGHRA and CDR2 YSYEKL. CDR3 length equals 13 residues. The CDR3 loop is CASSQDGNTEAFF. The CDR3 DNA sequence: TGCGCCAGCAGCCAAGATGGGAACACTGAAGCTTTCTTT.

The CDR3 DNA reads as TGTGCCAGCAGTTTCCCCCACGAGCAGTACTTC. Translated: CASSFPHEQYF. This chain uses TRBV27 with TRBJ2-7; unclear D gene. V was trimmed by 3 bases and J by 5 bases, leaving 5 bases between them. The CDR3 has 11 amino acids. Per germline, CDR1 MNHEY and CDR2 SMNVEV (reference sequence).

The rearrangement uses TRBV29-1 and TRBJ1-1, with a weak D call TRBD1 (6 bases). The CDR3 sequence is 13 residues long. V lost 7 bases and J lost 6, with 18 bases in between. From germline, CDR1 is SQVTM and CDR2 ANQGSEA. CDR3 DNA sequence: TGCAGCGGTGCGAATGGGGGCAACGCTGAAGCTTTCTTT. Translating it yields CSGANGGNAEAFF. Full variable domain (remainder filled in from reference TRBV29-1 and TRBJ1-1): SAVISQKPSRDICQRGTSLTIQCQVDSQVTMMFWYRQQPGQSLTLIATANQGSEATYESGFVIDKFPISRPNLTFSTLTVSNMSPEDSSIYLCSGANGGNAEAFFGQGTRLTVV.

The V and J genes are TRBV14 and TRBJ2-7; weak D call: TRBD1 (5 bases). CDR1 and CDR2 (germline): SGHDN, FVKESK. This CDR3 has 16 residues. V dropped 2 bases and J dropped 3 bases, with 17 bases sitting between them. The CDR3 region has the DNA TGTGCCAGCAGCCAAATCTCTACAGGTAACAACTACGAGCAGTACTTC. It is translated as CASSQISTGNNYEQYF.

In its sample, this clone was seen once. Distinct nucleotide sequences in the sample also encode this CDR3. The chain combines TRBV5-1 with TRBJ2-7; perhaps TRBD1 as D (6 bases). This CDR3 region has 13 residues. The germline CDR1 and CDR2 sequences are SGHRS and YFSETQ. The V end lost 4 bases, the J end lost 1 base, and 9 bases lay between the germline ends. CDR3 DNA: TGCGCCAGCAGCCCGGACAGTTCCTACGAGCAGTACTTC. Translation gives CASSPDSSYEQYF.

This rearrangement joins TRBV28 to TRBJ1-4; 10 bases are a match to TRBD1. Germline values: CDR1 MDHEN, CDR2 SYDVKM. V lost 4 bases, J lost 8 bases, and 7 bases stayed unmatched. The length of the CDR3 is 15 residues. CDR3: CASSSQDRGLEKLFF. The DNA for the CDR3 is TGTGCCAGCAGTTCCCAAGACAGGGGGCTAGAAAAACTGTTTTTT.

V is TRBV2 and J is TRBJ2-7; TRBD2 aligns across 13 bases. Germline V CDR1 and CDR2: SNHLY, FYNNEI. This CDR3 is 17 amino acids long. Unmatched junction bases numbered 12, after V lost 6 bases and J lost 4 bases. The DNA for the CDR3 is TGTGCCAGCAGGGAGCGGTGGACTAGCGGGAGACCATACGAGCAGTACTTC. This sequence encodes CASRERWTSGRPYEQYF.

Notes on this clone: The same CDR3 can be traced to other DNA sequences in this sample. This sequence joins TRBV7-9 and TRBJ2-5; D is tentatively TRBD1 or TRBD2 (6 bases each). Germline loops: CDR1 SEHNR, CDR2 FQNEAQ (reference sequence). This CDR3 spans 14 amino acids. The germline V and J ends were trimmed by 1 base and 5 bases, with 11 bases remaining between them. CDR3 region: CASSLGRGLETQYF. The CDR3 nucleotides read TGTGCCAGCAGCTTAGGCCGGGGGCTGGAGACCCAGTACTTC. The full variable domain, in which reference TRBV7-9 and TRBJ2-5 provide the parts outside the CDR3, is DTGVSQNPRHKITKRGQNVTFRCDPISEHNRLYWYRQTLGQGPEFLTYFQNEAQLEKSRLLSDRFSAERPKGSFSTLEIQRTEQGDSAMYLCASSLGRGLETQYFGPGTRLLVL.

The rearrangement uses TRBV13 and TRBJ2-4; D gene uncertain. V was pared by 4 bases and J by 0 bases, with 7 bases between. The CDR3 is 14 residues long. Germline loops: CDR1 PRHDT, CDR2 FYEKMQ (reference sequence). The CDR3 protein is CASSSRLAKNIQYF. Here the CDR3 DNA reads TGTGCCAGCAGCTCGAGACTAGCCAAAAACATTCAGTACTTC. The variable domain in full, completed from reference TRBV13 and TRBJ2-4, reads AAGVIQSPRHLIKEKRETATLKCYPIPRHDTVYWYQQGPGQDPQFLISFYEKMQSDKGSIPDRFSAQQFSDYHSELNMSSLELGDSALYFCASSSRLAKNIQYFGAGTRLSVL.

The chain has TRBV5-4 and TRBJ2-2, with D perhaps assigned TRBD1 or TRBD2 (7 bases each). The CDR3 covers 14 residues. V was trimmed by 4 bases and J by 6 bases, leaving 13 bases between them. Per the germline V gene, CDR1 is SGHNT and CDR2 is YYREEE (reference sequence). CDR3 in DNA: TGTGCCAGCAGCCAGGGGGGGGGACCCGGGGAGCTGTTTTTT. It is translated as CASSQGGGPGELFF.

The chain couples TRBV7-6 to TRBJ2-5; a weak D match, TRBD2 (6 bases). V was trimmed by 2 bases and J by 2 bases, leaving 12 bases between them. Germline loops: CDR1 SGHVS, CDR2 FNYEAQ. The CDR3 covers 15 residues. The CDR3: CASSLTSGDQETQYF. CDR3 DNA sequence: TGTGCCAGCAGCTTAACCTCGGGGGATCAAGAGACCCAGTACTTC.

The chain is built from TRBV7-9 and TRBJ2-3, with 8 positions matching TRBD1. The CDR3 loop spans 16 amino acids. The germline V gene encodes CDR1 SEHNR and CDR2 FQNEAQ (reference sequence). V lost 5 bases to trimming and J lost 2 bases; unmatched junction nucleotides: 9. In nucleotides, the CDR3 is TGTGCCAGCAGCCCTAGACAGGGACAGGCCACAGATACGCAGTATTTT. Translation: CASSPRQGQATDTQYF.

The chain is built from TRBV6-1 and TRBJ2-2; perhaps TRBD1 as D (5 bases). The length of the CDR3 is 15 residues. The V gene lost 1 base and the J gene lost 5 bases, with 11 bases spanning the gap. Per germline, CDR1 MNHNS and CDR2 SASEGT. The CDR3 DNA reads as TGTGCCAGCAGTGAAGTGACAGCCTTAACCGGGGAGCTGTTTTTT. Translation gives CASSEVTALTGELFF.

The V and J genes are TRBV5-1 and TRBJ2-1; a weak D match, TRBD1 (6 bases). Trimming shortened V by 1 base and J by 4 bases, and 9 bases separated the two germline ends. The CDR3 is 14 amino acids. Germline CDR1 and CDR2: SGHRS and YFSETQ. The CDR3 sequence is CASSLSGAYNEQFF. The CDR3 coding sequence is TGCGCCAGCAGCTTGTCAGGGGCTTACAATGAGCAGTTCTTC.